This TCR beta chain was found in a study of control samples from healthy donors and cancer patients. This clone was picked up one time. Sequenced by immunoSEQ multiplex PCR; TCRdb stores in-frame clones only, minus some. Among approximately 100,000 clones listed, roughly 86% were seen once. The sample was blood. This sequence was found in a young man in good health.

The CDR3 DNA follows: TGTGCCAGCAGTGGTCTATCAGCGCTAAATGAAAAACTGTTTTTT. Protein product: CASSGLSALNEKLFF. The chain has TRBV2 and TRBJ1-4; no clear D. The V gene's germline CDR1 is SNHLY and CDR2 FYNNEI. The CDR3 runs to 15 residues. Trimming stripped 4 bases from V and 5 bases from J, with 14 bases between.